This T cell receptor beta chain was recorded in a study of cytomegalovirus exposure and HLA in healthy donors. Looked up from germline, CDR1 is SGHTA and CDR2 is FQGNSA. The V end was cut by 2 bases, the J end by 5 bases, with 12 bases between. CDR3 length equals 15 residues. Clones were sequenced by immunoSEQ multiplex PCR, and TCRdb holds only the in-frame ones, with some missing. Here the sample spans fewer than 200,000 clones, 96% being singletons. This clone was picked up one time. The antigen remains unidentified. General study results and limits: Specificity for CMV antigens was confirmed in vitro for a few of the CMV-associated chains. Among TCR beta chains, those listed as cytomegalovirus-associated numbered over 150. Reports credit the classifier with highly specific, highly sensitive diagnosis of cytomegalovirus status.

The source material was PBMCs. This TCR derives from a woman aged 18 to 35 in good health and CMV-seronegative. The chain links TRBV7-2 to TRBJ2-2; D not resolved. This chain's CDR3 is CASSLNQAPTGELFF. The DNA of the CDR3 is TGTGCCAGCAGCTTAAATCAGGCTCCTACCGGGGAGCTGTTTTTT.